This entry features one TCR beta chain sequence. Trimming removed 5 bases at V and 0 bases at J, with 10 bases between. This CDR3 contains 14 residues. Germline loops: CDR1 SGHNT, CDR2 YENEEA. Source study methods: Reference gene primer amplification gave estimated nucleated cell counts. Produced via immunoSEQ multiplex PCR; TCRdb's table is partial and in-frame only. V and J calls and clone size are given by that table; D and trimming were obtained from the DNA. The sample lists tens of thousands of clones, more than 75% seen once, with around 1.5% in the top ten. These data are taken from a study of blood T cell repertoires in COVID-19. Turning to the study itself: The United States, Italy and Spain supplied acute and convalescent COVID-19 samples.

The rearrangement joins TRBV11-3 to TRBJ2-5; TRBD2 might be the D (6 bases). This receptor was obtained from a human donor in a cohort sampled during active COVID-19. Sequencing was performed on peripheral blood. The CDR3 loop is CASSPRTNQETQYF. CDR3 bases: TGTGCCAGCAGCCCCCGGACTAACCAAGAGACCCAGTACTTC.